The text below deals with one T cell receptor beta chain. Treatment indicated: 19 received Ad26.COV2.S at low or high dose, single or two shots; 5 received placebo; per-sample allocation not given. Sampling occurred on day 63 after the first vaccine or placebo injection. An adult aged 18-55 years in Boston served as the donor. The administered vaccine (an Ad26 vector) expressed Wuhan-strain SARS-CoV-2 spike. This entry is derived from a study of Ad26.COV2.S vaccination and SARS-CoV-2 variants. Study-wide background: Doses of Ad26.COV2.S were injected into muscle once or twice, 56 days apart.

Libraries were prepared by immunoSEQ multiplex PCR; TCRdb keeps only in-frame clonotypes and omits some of them. The data show approximately 400,000 clones, with about 85% seen just once and around 3.3% held by the top ten. J gave up 5 bases and V 2 bases, and 11 bases lay outside the gene matches. This CDR3 is built from 16 residues. Looked up from germline, CDR1 is SGHTA and CDR2 is FQGNSA. The TCR sequence derives from a person aged 18-60 years who received the Ad26.COV2.S COVID-19 vaccine or a placebo. Specimen: peripheral blood, collected in a trial of Ad26.COV2.S vaccine versus placebo. This rearrangement joins TRBV7-2 to TRBJ1-1; TRBD1 agrees at 7 bases. CDR3 sequence (DNA): TGTGCCAGCAGCTTAAAGGTCAGGGGGGGAGGTACTGAAGCTTTCTTT. This translates into CASSLKVRGGGTEAFF.